What follows are 20 T cell receptor beta chains derived from one specimen sequenced in a study of blood T cell repertoires in COVID-19. The repertoire was sequenced with immunoSEQ multiplex PCR; TCRdb's copy has only in-frame clones and lacks some. The sample carries approximately 260,000 clones, about 87% recorded once. Source material: PBMCs or T cells enriched from blood (not recorded which). The receptor set was obtained from a woman aged 40 to 50 with acute COVID-19.

V and J are TRBV7-3 and TRBJ2-2, with D possibly being TRBD1 (6 bases). Germline CDR1 is SGHTA and CDR2 is FQGTGA. With 2 bases removed from V and 6 bases from J, the gap between germline ends came to 13 bases. The CDR3 sequence is 15 residues long. CDR3 DNA sequence: TGTGCCAGCAGCTTATTCCAGGGGATCCCCGGGGAGCTGTTTTTT. Translation: CASSLFQGIPGELFF.

The gene calls are TRBV12-5 and TRBJ2-1; perhaps TRBD2 as D (6 bases). The CDR3 runs 16 residues. CDR1 is LGHNT and CDR2 is FRNRAP in the germline V gene. The V end was cut by 0 bases, the J end by 8 bases, with 17 bases between. The CDR3 region is CASGLVLGLRIHEQFF. In DNA form, the CDR3 reads TGTGCTAGTGGTTTGGTGTTGGGACTTCGGATTCATGAGCAGTTCTTC.

The rearrangement links TRBV9 to TRBJ1-3; D not resolved. Between the trimmed V and J ends, which lost 3 bases and 1 base, there was a span of 14 bases. Germline V gene data show CDR1 as SGDLS and CDR2 as YYNGEE. This CDR3 region has 16 residues. The CDR3 DNA follows: TGTGCCAGCAGCGCCCTGGGAGGCCATTCTGGAAACACCATATATTTT. The encoded protein is CASSALGGHSGNTIYF.

The chain couples TRBV3-1 (or the pseudogene TRBV3-2) to TRBJ1-4; D unclear. Trimming removed 0 bases from V and 7 bases from J, with 6 bases in between. The CDR3 runs 13 residues. Germline assignment: CDR1 LGHDT and CDR2 YNNKEL (reference sequence). The CDR3 sequence is CASSQDPGEKLFF. The CDR3 DNA is TGTGCCAGCAGCCAAGATCCGGGTGAAAAACTGTTTTTT.

V gene TRBV5-6 combines with J gene TRBJ2-7; D call uncertain. Germline V gene data show CDR1 as SGHDT and CDR2 as YYEEEE. This CDR3 comprises 14 residues. V was clipped by 7 bases and J by 3 bases, with 17 bases between them. For the CDR3, the DNA is TGTGCCAGCCGTCTTGCGGAGTCCCACTACGAGCAGTACTTC. It specifies CASRLAESHYEQYF.

As regards this clone: Within the sample, other DNA sequences also encode this same CDR3. The CDR3 DNA follows: TGTGCCATCAGTGAACGAGGCTACGAGCAGTACGTC. Encoded protein: CAISERGYEQYV. J is TRBJ2-7 and V is TRBV10-3; D gene uncertain. The V gene's germline CDR1 is ENHRY and CDR2 SYGVKD. Trimming shortened V by 3 bases and J by 3 bases, and 6 bases separated the two germline ends. The CDR3 has 12 residues.

The CDR3 nucleotides read TGTGCCATCAGTGGCGTAGCTAGCGGGCTCACAGATACGCAGTATTTT. It is translated as CAISGVASGLTDTQYF. J is TRBJ2-3 and V is TRBV10-3; TRBD2 matches at 8 bases. J gave up 2 bases and V 4 bases, and 8 bases lay outside the gene matches. Germline V gene sequence: CDR1 ENHRY, CDR2 SYGVKD. This CDR3 comprises 16 residues.

The V gene is TRBV5-5, the J gene TRBJ2-7; the D is unclear. The V gene lost 0 bases and the J gene lost 9 bases, with 19 bases spanning the gap. CDR1 is SGHKS and CDR2 is YYEKEE in the germline V gene (reference sequence). This CDR3 has 15 amino acids. The CDR3 protein is CASSLALLSPTWQYV. The DNA for the CDR3 is TGTGCCAGCAGCTTGGCCTTGCTGTCTCCTACGTGGCAGTACGTC.

The V and J genes are TRBV19 and TRBJ1-1, with a possible D match to TRBD1 (6 bases). Germline V gives CDR1 LNHDA, CDR2 SQIVND (reference sequence). The CDR3 runs to 13 residues. Trimming pared 6 bases from V and 1 base from J, leaving 9 bases between. In DNA form, the CDR3 reads TGTGCCAGTAGGACAGGTTGGAACACTGAAGCTTTCTTT. Its protein product is CASRTGWNTEAFF.

As DNA, the CDR3 is TGCGCCAGCAGCTTGGGGGGGACAGTAGGGCAGCCCCAGCATTTT. Its protein product is CASSLGGTVGQPQHF. The J gene is TRBJ1-5, the V gene TRBV5-1, with 7 nucleotides matching TRBD1. J gave up 7 bases and V 0 bases, and 7 bases lay outside the gene matches. The CDR3 is made up of 15 amino acids. The germline V gene encodes CDR1 SGHRS and CDR2 YFSETQ.

The V gene is TRBV6-6, the J gene TRBJ2-1; 8 nucleotides agree with TRBD2. V gave up 0 bases and J gave up 0 bases; unmatched junction bases: 1. CDR1 and CDR2 (germline): MNHNY, SVGAGI (reference sequence). CDR3 length equals 16 residues. Here the CDR3 reads CASSYSSGSSYNEQFF. CDR3 nucleotides: TGTGCCAGCAGTTACTCGAGCGGGAGCTCCTACAATGAGCAGTTCTTC.

The chain has TRBV6-7 and TRBJ2-7; D may be TRBD1 (6 bases). TRBV6-7 is flagged as an ORF with uncertain function. The V gene lost 9 bases and the J gene lost 0 bases, with 21 bases spanning the gap. The CDR3 contains 16 residues. Here the CDR3 DNA reads TGTGCCAGAGCCTTACCCAAGGACAGACACTCCTACGAGCAGTACGTC. The encoded protein is CARALPKDRHSYEQYV.

V gene TRBV21-1 combines with J gene TRBJ1-6; the DNA was not used to check the table's D call, TRBD1. TRBV21-1 is noted as a pseudogene. The CDR3 extends over 15 amino acids. The CDR3 DNA is TGTGCCAGCAGCCACGACAGGGGGCCTAATTCACCCCTCCACTTT. Translated, it gives CASSHDRGPNSPLHF.

The V gene is TRBV10-2, the J gene TRBJ2-5; 9 nucleotides line up with TRBD1. Germline lookup yields CDR1 WSHSY and CDR2 SAAADI. The CDR3 runs to 14 residues. J was trimmed by 5 bases and V by 6 bases; bases with no gene match: 7. The CDR3 region is CASSPGTGLETQYF. The CDR3 DNA sequence: TGCGCCAGCAGCCCAGGGACAGGGCTGGAGACCCAGTACTTC.

The rearrangement links TRBV2 to TRBJ2-7; D remains ambiguous. Germline V gene sequence: CDR1 SNHLY, CDR2 FYNNEI. The CDR3 has 15 residues. V lost 5 bases and J 0 bases, leaving 14 bases between the germline ends. In DNA form, the CDR3 reads TGTGCCAGCAGTACTATTCCCCAGAGCTCCTACGAGCAGTACTTC. The encoded protein is CASSTIPQSSYEQYF.

The chain is built from TRBV30 and TRBJ1-5, with a tentative D call TRBD1 (6 bases). CDR1 is GTSNPN and CDR2 is SVGIG in the germline V gene (reference sequence). The CDR3 is 13 residues long. The V end was cut by 2 bases, the J end by 6 bases, with 11 bases between. The CDR3 region has the DNA TGTGCCTGGAGTTCCAGGGGCCCTCAGCCCCAGCATTTT. Its translation is CAWSSRGPQPQHF.

V usage is TRBV10-2 and J usage is TRBJ2-5, with TRBD2 identical over 8 bases. Germline assignment: CDR1 WSHSY and CDR2 SAAADI. The CDR3 contains 13 residues. Germline trimming cut 8 bases from V and 5 bases from J; bases unmatched to any gene: 7. This chain's CDR3 is CASRVREGETQYF. The CDR3 DNA sequence: TGCGCCAGCCGAGTCCGGGAGGGGGAGACCCAGTACTTC.

V is TRBV19 and J is TRBJ1-5; D unclear. The CDR3 has 17 residues. Germline CDR1 is LNHDA and CDR2 is SQIVND (reference sequence). The V and J ends lost 4 bases and 0 bases respectively, with 16 bases between them. The CDR3 spells CASSRVSWEISNQPQHF. CDR3 coding DNA: TGTGCCAGTAGTAGGGTCAGCTGGGAGATTAGCAATCAGCCCCAGCATTTT.

The CDR3 protein is CASSPDSGVQPQHF. CDR3 DNA: TGTGCCAGCTCACCAGATTCGGGGGTCCAGCCCCAGCATTTT. The gene calls are TRBV18 and TRBJ1-5, with D perhaps TRBD1 (5 bases). This CDR3 is built from 14 residues. Trimming shortened V by 2 bases and J by 7 bases, and 12 bases separated the two germline ends. The V gene's germline CDR1 is KGHSH and CDR2 LQKENI. Full variable domain (missing parts from reference TRBV18 and TRBJ1-5): NAGVMQNPRHLVRRRGQEARLRCSPMKGHSHVYWYRQLPEEGLKFMVYLQKENIIDESGMPKERFSAEFPKEGPSILRIQQVVRGDSAAYFCASSPDSGVQPQHFGDGTRLSIL.

The rearrangement uses TRBV5-4 and TRBJ2-5; 7 positions agree with TRBD2. V shed 4 bases and J 3 bases; nucleotides not matched to a gene: 12. The CDR3 is 16 residues long. Per germline, CDR1 SGHNT and CDR2 YYREEE (reference sequence). As DNA, the CDR3 is TGTGCCAGCAGCCCGACTAGCAGTCGGGAGGAAGAGACCCAGTACTTC. Protein sequence: CASSPTSSREEETQYF.